Shown below are 6 T cell receptor beta chains from a single sample sequenced in a study of CD8 T cells in ankylosing spondylitis. Study results and caveats: One TCR beta motif, made up of roughly 8 highly homologous variants, appeared characteristic of ankylosing spondylitis blood.

MiXCR, run by TCRdb on the 5' RACE reads, gives a single entry per CDR3 protein. The data contain some 840,000 distinct CDR3 sequences, 12% of them singletons. Antigens for these TCRs are unknown. The sequenced material came from blood, either unsorted or a sorted T cell fraction (not recorded which). These TCRs come from a male donor with ankylosing spondylitis.

This clonotype was observed a few times. The chain carries TRBV9 and TRBJ2-2; D is possibly TRBD1 (6 bases). V lost 4 bases, J lost 7 bases, and 14 bases lay in between. The germline gives CDR1 SGDLS, CDR2 YYNGEE. This CDR3 comprises 14 residues. In DNA form, the CDR3 reads TGTGCCAGCAGCCCTCTCATAGGGGGCGGGGAGCTGTTTTTT. Its translation: CASSPLIGGGELFF.

This clonotype turned up a few times. V is TRBV18 and J is TRBJ2-1; TRBD1 or TRBD2 may be the D gene (5 bases each). Germline CDR1 reads KGHSH; CDR2 reads LQKENI. Deletions cut 0 bases from V and 0 bases from J, with 12 bases between. The CDR3 contains 17 residues. CDR3 nucleotide sequence: TGTGCCAGCTCACCACCGAGGGGCGAAAGCTCCTACAATGAGCAGTTCTTC. Translated: CASSPPRGESSYNEQFF.

This clonotype has only a few counts. V and J are TRBV15 and TRBJ1-4; D may be TRBD1 (5 bases). V gave up 2 bases and J gave up 0 bases, with 16 bases separating them. This CDR3 is 18 amino acids long. Germline V CDR1 and CDR2: LNHNV, YYDKDF (reference sequence). The CDR3 region is CATSRPHRDRATNEKLFF. The CDR3 DNA sequence: TGTGCCACCAGCAGACCACACCGGGACCGAGCAACTAATGAAAAACTGTTTTTT.

This clonotype was recorded a few times. Here the CDR3 reads CASSVQGFSTDTQYF. Here the CDR3 DNA reads TGTGCCAGCAGCGTACAGGGTTTTAGCACAGATACGCAGTATTTT. The V and J genes are TRBV5-6 and TRBJ2-3; possibly TRBD1 for D (6 bases). V gave up 4 bases and J gave up 0 bases, with 12 bases separating them. CDR1 is SGHDT and CDR2 is YYEEEE in the germline V gene. This CDR3 is 15 amino acids long.

The chain has TRBV18 and TRBJ2-3, with TRBD1 matching 9 bases. Germline trimming cut 3 bases from V and 3 bases from J; bases unmatched to any gene: 7. This CDR3 has 16 amino acids. Looked up from germline, CDR1 is KGHSH and CDR2 is LQKENI. The CDR3 bases are TGTGCCAGCTCACCGGCGGGACAGGGAGTAACAGATACGCAGTATTTT. Its protein product is CASSPAGQGVTDTQYF.

The gene calls are TRBV4-1 and TRBJ1-2, with TRBD1 as a possible D gene (5 bases). The CDR3 spans 16 residues. Looked up from germline, CDR1 is MGHRA and CDR2 is YSYEKL. V was cut by 2 bases and J by 6 bases, with 19 bases left in between. CDR3 residues: CASSQSAARGANGYTF. As DNA, the CDR3 is TGCGCCAGCAGCCAATCCGCCGCGAGGGGCGCGAATGGCTACACCTTC.